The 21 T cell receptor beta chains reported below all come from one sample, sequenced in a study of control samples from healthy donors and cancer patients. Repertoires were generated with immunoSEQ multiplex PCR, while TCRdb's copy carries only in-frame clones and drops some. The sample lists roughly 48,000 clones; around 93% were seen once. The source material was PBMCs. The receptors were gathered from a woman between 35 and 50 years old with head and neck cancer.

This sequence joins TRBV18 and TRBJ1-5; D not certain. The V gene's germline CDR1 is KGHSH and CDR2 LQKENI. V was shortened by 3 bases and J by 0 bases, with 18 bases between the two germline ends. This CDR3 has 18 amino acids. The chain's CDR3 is CASSPNSPTAYSNQPQHF. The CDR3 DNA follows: TGTGCCAGCTCACCGAACAGCCCGACCGCTTATAGCAATCAGCCCCAGCATTTT. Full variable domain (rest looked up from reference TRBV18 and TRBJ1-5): NAGVMQNPRHLVRRRGQEARLRCSPMKGHSHVYWYRQLPEEGLKFMVYLQKENIIDESGMPKERFSAEFPKEGPSILRIQQVVRGDSAAYFCASSPNSPTAYSNQPQHFGDGTRLSIL.

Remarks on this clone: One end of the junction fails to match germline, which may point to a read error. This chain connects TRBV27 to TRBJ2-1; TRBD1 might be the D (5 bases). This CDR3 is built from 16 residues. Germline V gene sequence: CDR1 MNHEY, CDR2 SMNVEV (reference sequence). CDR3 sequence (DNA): TGTGCCAGCGCGAGCTTAGGGGCGATCTCCTACAATGAACAGTTCTTC. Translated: CASASLGAISYNEQFF.

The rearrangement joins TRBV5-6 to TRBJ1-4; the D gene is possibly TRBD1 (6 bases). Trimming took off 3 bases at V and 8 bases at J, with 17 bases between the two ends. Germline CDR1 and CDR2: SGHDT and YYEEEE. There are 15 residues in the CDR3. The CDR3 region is CASSSTGREDEKLFF. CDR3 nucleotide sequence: TGTGCCAGCAGCTCCACAGGGAGGGAGGACGAAAAACTGTTTTTT.

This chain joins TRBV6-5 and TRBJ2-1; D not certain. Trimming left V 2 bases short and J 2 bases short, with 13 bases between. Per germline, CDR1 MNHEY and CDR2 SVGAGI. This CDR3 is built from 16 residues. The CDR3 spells CASSYERPAAYNEQFF. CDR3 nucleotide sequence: TGTGCCAGCAGTTACGAGAGGCCAGCCGCCTACAATGAGCAGTTCTTC.

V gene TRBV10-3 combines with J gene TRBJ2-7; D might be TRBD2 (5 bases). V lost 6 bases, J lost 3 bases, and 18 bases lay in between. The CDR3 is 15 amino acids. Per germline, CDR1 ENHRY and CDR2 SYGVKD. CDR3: CAIRGAAGEFYEQYF. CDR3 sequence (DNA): TGTGCCATCAGGGGAGCGGCTGGGGAATTCTACGAGCAGTACTTC.

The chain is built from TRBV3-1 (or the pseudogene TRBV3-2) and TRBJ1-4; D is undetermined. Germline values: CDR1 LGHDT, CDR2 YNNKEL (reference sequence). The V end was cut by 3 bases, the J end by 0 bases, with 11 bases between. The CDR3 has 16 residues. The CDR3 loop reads CASSHGTESTNEKLFF. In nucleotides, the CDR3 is TGTGCCAGCAGCCATGGCACAGAGTCAACTAATGAAAAACTGTTTTTT.

The CDR3 DNA sequence: TGTGCCAGCAGCGGGGGCGGGAGGGCGTCAGATACGCAGTATTTT. Its protein product is CASSGGGRASDTQYF. The chain recombines TRBV28 with TRBJ2-3; the match to TRBD2 covers 9 bases. Germline assignment: CDR1 MDHEN and CDR2 SYDVKM. The junction had 8 bases not matched to a gene; V was cut back by 6 bases and J by 4 bases. The CDR3 is 15 residues long.

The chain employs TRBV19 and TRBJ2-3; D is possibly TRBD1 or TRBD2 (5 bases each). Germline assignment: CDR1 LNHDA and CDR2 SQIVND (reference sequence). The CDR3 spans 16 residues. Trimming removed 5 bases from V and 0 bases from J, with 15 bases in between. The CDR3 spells CASSAGTTPSTDTQYF. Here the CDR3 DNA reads TGTGCCAGTAGTGCTGGGACGACCCCTAGCACAGATACGCAGTATTTT.

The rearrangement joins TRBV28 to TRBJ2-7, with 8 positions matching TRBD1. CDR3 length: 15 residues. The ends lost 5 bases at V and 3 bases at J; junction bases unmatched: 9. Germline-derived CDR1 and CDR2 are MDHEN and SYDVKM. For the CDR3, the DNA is TGTGCCAGCAGTCCCTCCCCGGACAGGGACTACGAGCAGTACTTC. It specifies CASSPSPDRDYEQYF. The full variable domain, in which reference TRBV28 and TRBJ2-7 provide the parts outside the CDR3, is DVKVTQSSRYLVKRTGEKVFLECVQDMDHENMFWYRQDPGLGLRLIYFSYDVKMKEKGDIPEGYSVSREKKERFSLILESASTNQTSMYLCASSPSPDRDYEQYFGPGTRLTVT.

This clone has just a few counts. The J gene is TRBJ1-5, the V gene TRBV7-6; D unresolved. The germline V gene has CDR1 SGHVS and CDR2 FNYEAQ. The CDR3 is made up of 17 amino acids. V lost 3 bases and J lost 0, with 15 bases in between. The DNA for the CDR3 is TGTGCCAGCAGCTTCACCTTGAGGCCCTATAGCAATCAGCCCCAGCATTTT. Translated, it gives CASSFTLRPYSNQPQHF.

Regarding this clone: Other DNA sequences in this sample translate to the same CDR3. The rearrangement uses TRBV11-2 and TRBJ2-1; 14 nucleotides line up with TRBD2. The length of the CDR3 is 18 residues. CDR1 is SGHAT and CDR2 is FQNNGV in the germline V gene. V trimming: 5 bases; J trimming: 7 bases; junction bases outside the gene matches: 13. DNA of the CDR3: TGTGCCAGCAGCCGGATGTGGGGACTAGCGGGAGTTGCTAATGAGCAGTTCTTC. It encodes CASSRMWGLAGVANEQFF. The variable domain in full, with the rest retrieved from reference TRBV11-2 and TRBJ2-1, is EAGVAQSPRYKIIEKRQSVAFWCNPISGHATLYWYQQILGQGPKLLIQFQNNGVVDDSQLPKDRFSAERLKGVDSTLKIQPAKLEDSAVYLCASSRMWGLAGVANEQFFGPGTRLTVL.

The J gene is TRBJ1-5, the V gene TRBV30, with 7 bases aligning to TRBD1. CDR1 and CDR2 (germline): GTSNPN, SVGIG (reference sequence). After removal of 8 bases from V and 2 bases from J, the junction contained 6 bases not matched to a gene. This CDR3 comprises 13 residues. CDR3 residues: CAAQGSGNQPQHF. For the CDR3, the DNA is TGTGCCGCACAGGGGAGCGGCAATCAGCCCCAGCATTTT.

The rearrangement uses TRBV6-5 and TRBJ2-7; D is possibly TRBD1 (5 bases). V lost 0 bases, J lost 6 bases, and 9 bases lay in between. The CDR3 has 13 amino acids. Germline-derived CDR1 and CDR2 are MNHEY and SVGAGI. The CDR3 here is CASSYSPGFEQYF. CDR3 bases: TGTGCCAGCAGTTACTCGCCAGGGTTCGAGCAGTACTTC.

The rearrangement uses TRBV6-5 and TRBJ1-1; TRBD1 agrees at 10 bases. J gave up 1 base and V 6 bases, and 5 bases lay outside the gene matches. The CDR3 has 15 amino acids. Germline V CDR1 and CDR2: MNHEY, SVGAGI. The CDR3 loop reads CASSHGTGANTEAFF. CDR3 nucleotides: TGTGCCAGCAGCCACGGGACAGGGGCGAACACTGAAGCTTTCTTT.

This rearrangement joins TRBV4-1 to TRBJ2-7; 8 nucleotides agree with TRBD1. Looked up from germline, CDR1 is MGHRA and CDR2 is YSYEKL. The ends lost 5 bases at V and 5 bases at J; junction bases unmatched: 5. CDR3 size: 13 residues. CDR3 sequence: CASSFDRGHEQYF. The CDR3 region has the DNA TGCGCCAGCAGCTTTGACAGGGGCCACGAGCAGTACTTC.

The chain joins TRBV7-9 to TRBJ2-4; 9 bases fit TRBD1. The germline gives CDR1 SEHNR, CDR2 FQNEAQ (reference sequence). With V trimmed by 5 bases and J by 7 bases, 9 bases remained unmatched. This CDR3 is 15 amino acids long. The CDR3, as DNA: TGTGCCAGCAGCCTCCCCGGGACAGGGATGAACATTCAGTACTTC. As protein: CASSLPGTGMNIQYF.

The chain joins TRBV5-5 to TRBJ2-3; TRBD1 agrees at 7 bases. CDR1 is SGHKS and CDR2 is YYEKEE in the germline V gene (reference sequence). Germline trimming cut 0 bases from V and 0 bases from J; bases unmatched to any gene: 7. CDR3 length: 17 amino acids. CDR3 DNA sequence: TGTGCCAGCAGCTTGGCCGTGGGACAGAGAAGCACAGATACGCAGTATTTT. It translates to CASSLAVGQRSTDTQYF.

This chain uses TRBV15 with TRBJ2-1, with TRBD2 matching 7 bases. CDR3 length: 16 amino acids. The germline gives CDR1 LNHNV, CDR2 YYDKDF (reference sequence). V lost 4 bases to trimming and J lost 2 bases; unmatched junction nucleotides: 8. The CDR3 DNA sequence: TGTGCCACCAGCATGGCGGGAGAATCCCCCTACAATGAGCAGTTCTTC. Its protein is CATSMAGESPYNEQFF.

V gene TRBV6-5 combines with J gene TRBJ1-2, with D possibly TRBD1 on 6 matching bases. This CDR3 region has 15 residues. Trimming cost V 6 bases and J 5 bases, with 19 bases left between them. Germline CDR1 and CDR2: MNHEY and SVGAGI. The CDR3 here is CASSLAQQGPYGYTF. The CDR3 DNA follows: TGTGCCAGCAGCTTGGCTCAACAGGGCCCATATGGCTACACCTTC.

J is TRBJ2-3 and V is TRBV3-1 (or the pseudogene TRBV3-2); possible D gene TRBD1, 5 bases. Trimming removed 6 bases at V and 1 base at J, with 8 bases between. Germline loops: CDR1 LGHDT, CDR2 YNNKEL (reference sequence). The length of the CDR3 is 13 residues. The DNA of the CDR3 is TGTGCCAGCAGAACGACAGGCACAGATACGCAGTATTTT. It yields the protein CASRTTGTDTQYF.

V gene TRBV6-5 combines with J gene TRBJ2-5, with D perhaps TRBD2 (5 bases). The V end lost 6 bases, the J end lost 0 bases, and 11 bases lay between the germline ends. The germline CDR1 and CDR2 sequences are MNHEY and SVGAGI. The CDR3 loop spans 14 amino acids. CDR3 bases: TGTGCCAGCAGGGCCCACGGGGACCAAGAGACCCAGTACTTC. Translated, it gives CASRAHGDQETQYF.